These 9 T cell receptor beta chains were sequenced from one sample in a study of vaccination and CD4 T cells after COVID-19. These receptors' antigens are unknown. Cultured CD4+ T-cell DNA underwent Oncomine TCR Beta short-read sequencing. TCRdb reprocessed the PCR reads via MiXCR and lists one record per CDR3 protein. The data contain 4,000 or so distinct CDR3 sequences, around 26% of them seen just once; the ten biggest clones take up about 45%. Treatment defined: roughly 10-day PBMC culture with coronavirus spike peptide pools or control peptides (ViraFEST assay). Researchers collected the unexposed donor's CD4+ T cells before the COVID-19 pandemic (2011-2018). What was sequenced was CD4+ T cells from blood, cultured in vitro. Every receptor here comes from a human donor in good health.

In its sample, this clonotype was seen a few times. The CDR3 DNA sequence: TGTGCCAGCAGGGAAACCGGGACAGGGGACAATGAGCAGTTCTTC. The encoded protein is CASRETGTGDNEQFF. J is TRBJ2-1 and V is TRBV6-1, with 10 bases fitting TRBD1. The V gene's germline CDR1 is MNHNS and CDR2 SASEGT. Trimming removed 6 bases from V and 5 bases from J; junction bases left unmatched: 7. The CDR3 is made up of 15 amino acids.

The J gene is TRBJ1-1, the V gene TRBV20-1, with D hard to call. CDR1 and CDR2 (germline): DFQATT, SNEGSKA (reference sequence). Trimming pared 7 bases from V and 1 base from J, leaving 10 bases between. This CDR3 region has 12 residues. DNA of the CDR3: TGCAGTGACGTAAAGGGGAACACTGAAGCTTTCTTT. Encoded protein: CSDVKGNTEAFF.

This clonotype turned up a few times. The chain couples TRBV20-1 to TRBJ2-3; TRBD1 matches at 7 bases. Germline V gives CDR1 DFQATT, CDR2 SNEGSKA (reference sequence). This CDR3 region has 13 residues. With V trimmed by 2 bases and J by 5 bases, 4 bases remained unmatched. In nucleotides, the CDR3 is TGCAGTGCTAGACCGACAGGGAGAGATACGCAGTATTTT. It codes for CSARPTGRDTQYF.

This chain links TRBV19 with TRBJ1-6, with a weak D call TRBD1 (5 bases). V shed 4 bases and J shed 7 bases, with 20 bases lying between them. Germline values: CDR1 LNHDA, CDR2 SQIVND (reference sequence). The CDR3 is 17 residues long. The CDR3 region is CASSKMTLTGPNSPLHF. The CDR3 DNA reads TGTGCCAGTAGTAAAATGACTCTCACAGGACCCAATTCACCCCTCCACTTT.

This clonotype was seen more than once but under ten times. This chain joins TRBV7-3 and TRBJ2-2, with D unresolved. The CDR3 has 14 amino acids. CDR1 is SGHTA and CDR2 is FQGTGA in the germline V gene. Trimming shortened V by 5 bases and J by 6 bases, and 13 bases separated the two germline ends. CDR3 in amino acids: CASSPVGSPGELFF. DNA for the CDR3: TGTGCCAGCAGCCCCGTGGGGTCCCCCGGGGAGCTGTTTTTT.

This clonotype turned up a few times. The chain uses TRBV28 and TRBJ1-2; D ambiguous. This CDR3 is 13 amino acids long. V dropped 2 bases and J dropped 0 bases, with 4 bases sitting between them. From germline, CDR1 is MDHEN and CDR2 SYDVKM. CDR3 loop: CASSLETNYGYTF. The CDR3 DNA sequence: TGTGCCAGCAGTTTAGAGACTAACTATGGCTACACCTTC.

This chain links TRBV19 with TRBJ1-2; a weak D match, TRBD1 (5 bases). Trimming pared 3 bases from V and 2 bases from J, leaving 13 bases between. Germline V lookup: CDR1 LNHDA, CDR2 SQIVND (reference sequence). The CDR3 covers 15 residues. CDR3 sequence reads: CASSITTGSNYGYTF. DNA of the CDR3: TGTGCCAGTAGTATTACCACAGGTTCCAACTATGGCTACACCTTC. The full variable domain, its missing parts supplied by reference TRBV19 and TRBJ1-2, is DGGITQSPKYLFRKEGQNVTLSCEQNLNHDAMYWYRQDPGQGLRLIYYSQIVNDFQKGDIAEGYSVSREKKESFPLTVTSAQKNPTAFYLCASSITTGSNYGYTFGSGTRLTVV.

This clonotype has only a few counts. The V and J genes are TRBV27 and TRBJ2-7; TRBD2 matches at 9 bases. V lost 4 bases, J lost 4 bases, and 5 bases stayed unmatched. From germline, CDR1 is MNHEY and CDR2 SMNVEV (reference sequence). The length of the CDR3 is 14 residues. The CDR3 loop reads CASSSRTSVYEQYF. CDR3 coding DNA: TGTGCCAGCAGTTCCCGGACTAGCGTTTACGAGCAGTACTTC.

This clonotype was found a few times. The J gene is TRBJ1-2, the V gene TRBV30, with 8 positions matching TRBD1. V shed 3 bases, J shed 8 bases, and the junction held 8 bases outside the gene matches. The CDR3 extends over 13 amino acids. The germline V gene encodes CDR1 GTSNPN and CDR2 SVGIG (reference sequence). The CDR3 DNA reads TGTGCCTGGAGGGCTACAGGGGGTGGCGGCTACACCTTC. It specifies CAWRATGGGGYTF. Variable domain in full (rest from reference TRBV30 and TRBJ1-2): SQTIHQWPATLVQPVGSPLSLECTVEGTSNPNLYWYRQAAGRGLQLLFYSVGIGQISSEVPQNLSASRPQDRQFILSSKKLLLSDSGFYLCAWRATGGGGYTFGSGTRLTVV.